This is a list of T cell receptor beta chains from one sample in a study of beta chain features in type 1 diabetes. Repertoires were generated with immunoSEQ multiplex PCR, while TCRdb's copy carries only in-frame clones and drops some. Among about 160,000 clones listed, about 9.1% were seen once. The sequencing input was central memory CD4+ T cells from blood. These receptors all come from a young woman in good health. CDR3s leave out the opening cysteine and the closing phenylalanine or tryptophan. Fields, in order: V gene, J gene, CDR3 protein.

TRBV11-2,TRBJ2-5,ASGADLVETQY
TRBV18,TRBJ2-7,ASSGTDSPYEQY
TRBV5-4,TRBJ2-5,ASSLSTGDRETQY
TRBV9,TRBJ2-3,ASSTGFPSTDTQY
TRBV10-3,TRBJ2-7,AISALPGQVYEQY
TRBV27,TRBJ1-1,ASSSAGGYTEAF
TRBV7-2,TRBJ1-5,ASSLGQEYQPQH
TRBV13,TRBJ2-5,ASSLQGRGGETQY
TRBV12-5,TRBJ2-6,ASVPAGANVLT
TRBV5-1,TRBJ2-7,ASSAGQGVEES
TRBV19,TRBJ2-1,ASSEYGQGASNEQF
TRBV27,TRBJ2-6,ASRRQGSGANVLT
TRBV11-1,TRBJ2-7,ASSLAWTGNKNEQY
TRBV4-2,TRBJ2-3,ASSPGGGETDTQY
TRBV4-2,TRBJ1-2,ASSHLPVDREGYT
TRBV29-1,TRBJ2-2,STLAGGVTGELF
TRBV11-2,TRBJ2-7,ASSSRQGSVAEIRS
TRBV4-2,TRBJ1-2,ASSQDRGRLYGYT
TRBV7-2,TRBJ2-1,ASSLDGYGGQF
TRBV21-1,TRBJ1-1,ASSLTTGTAF
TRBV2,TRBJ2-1,ASIPGLADNEQF
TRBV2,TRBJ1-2,ANYRPANYGYT
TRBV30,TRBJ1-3,AWSETVANTIY
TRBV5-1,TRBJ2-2,ASSWTSTIRLAGGPGGELF
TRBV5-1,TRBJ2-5,ASSLEASGIQETQY
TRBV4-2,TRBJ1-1,ASSLEDRRDTEAF
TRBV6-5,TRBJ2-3,ASSRSGAPTDTQY
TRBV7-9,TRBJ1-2,ASSPPTGLYGYT
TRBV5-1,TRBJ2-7,ASSTAGTSNYEQY
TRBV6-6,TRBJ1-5,ASSYEVRNQPQH
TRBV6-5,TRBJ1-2,AGRGDQGGDGYT
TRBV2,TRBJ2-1,ASRETSGGSYNEQF
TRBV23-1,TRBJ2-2,ASRIHHANTGELF
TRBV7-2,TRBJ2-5,ASSLVVETQY
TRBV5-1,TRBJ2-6,ASSFGSGANVLT
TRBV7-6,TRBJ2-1,ASSLQSTGYNEQF
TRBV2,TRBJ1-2,ASSGDRGWDGYT
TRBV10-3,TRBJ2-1,AISDSRGSSYNEQF
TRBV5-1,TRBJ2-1,ASSSGQPYNEQF
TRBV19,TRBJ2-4,ASSIGTGTKNIQY
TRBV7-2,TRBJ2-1,ASSASGSSSYNEQF
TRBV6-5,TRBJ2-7,ASTSFSYEQY
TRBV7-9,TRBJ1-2,ASSLGLDGYT
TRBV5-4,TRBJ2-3,ASSLARAGGPDTQY
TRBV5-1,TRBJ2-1,ASSPQGSEQF
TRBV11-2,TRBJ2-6,ASSLVSGSIGANVLT
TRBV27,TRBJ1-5,ASSYKRDQPQH
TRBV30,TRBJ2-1,AWSVTGVNSYNEQF
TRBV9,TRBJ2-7,ASSRGGEGWGEQY
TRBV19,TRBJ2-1,ASSQSGANFLEQF
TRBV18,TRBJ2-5,ASSPITSGGGQETQY
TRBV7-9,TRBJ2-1,ASSLAATGYNEQF
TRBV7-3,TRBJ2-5,ASSVHMGEGETQY
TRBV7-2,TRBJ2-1,ASSLRQEGNEQF
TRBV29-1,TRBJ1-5,SAGTTHQPQH
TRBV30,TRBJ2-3,AWSGRTGHGTDTQY
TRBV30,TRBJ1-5,AWSRFRQGNNQPQH
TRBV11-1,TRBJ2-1,ASSSLGYNEQF